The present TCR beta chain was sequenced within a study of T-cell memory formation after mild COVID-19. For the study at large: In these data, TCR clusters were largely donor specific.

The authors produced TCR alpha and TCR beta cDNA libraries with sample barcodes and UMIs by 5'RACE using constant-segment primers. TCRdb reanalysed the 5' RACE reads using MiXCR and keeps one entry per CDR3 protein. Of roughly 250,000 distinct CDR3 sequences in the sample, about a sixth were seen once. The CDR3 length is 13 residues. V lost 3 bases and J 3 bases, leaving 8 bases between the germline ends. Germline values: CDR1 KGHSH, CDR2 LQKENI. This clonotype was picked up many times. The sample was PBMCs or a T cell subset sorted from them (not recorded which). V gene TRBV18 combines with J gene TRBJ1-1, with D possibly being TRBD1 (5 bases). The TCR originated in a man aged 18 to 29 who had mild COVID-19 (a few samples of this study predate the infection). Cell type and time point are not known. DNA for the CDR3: TGTGCCAGCTCACCGGAACAGGACACTGAAGCTTTCTTT. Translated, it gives CASSPEQDTEAFF.